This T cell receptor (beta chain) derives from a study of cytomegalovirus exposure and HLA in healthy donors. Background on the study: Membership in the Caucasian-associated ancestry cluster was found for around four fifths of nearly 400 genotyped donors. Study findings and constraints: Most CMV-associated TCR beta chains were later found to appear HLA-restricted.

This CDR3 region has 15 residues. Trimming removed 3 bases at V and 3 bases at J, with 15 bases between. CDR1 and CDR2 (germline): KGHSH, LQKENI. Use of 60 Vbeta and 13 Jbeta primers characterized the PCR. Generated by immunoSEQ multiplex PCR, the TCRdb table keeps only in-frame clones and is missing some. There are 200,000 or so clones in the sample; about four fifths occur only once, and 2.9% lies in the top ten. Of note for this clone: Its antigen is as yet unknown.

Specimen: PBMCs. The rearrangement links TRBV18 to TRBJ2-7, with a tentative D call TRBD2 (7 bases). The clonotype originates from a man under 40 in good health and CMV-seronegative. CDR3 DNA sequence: TGTGCCAGCTCACCCTTGGGGGGGGCGAGCTACGAGCAGTACTTC. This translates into CASSPLGGASYEQYF.